This T cell receptor beta chain was observed in a study of cytomegalovirus exposure and HLA in healthy donors. The overall study: In a later analysis, it was reported that the 120 validation repertoires had been produced on the same platform as the roughly 700 repertoires belonging to the first cohort.

For this clone: The antigen remains unidentified.

Study outcomes and limitations: Usually a TCR sequence was rare, but some public TCRs were found in many donors. According to the study, about 180 TCR beta chains were cytomegalovirus-associated. Reportedly, diagnosis of cytomegalovirus status by the classifier showed high specificity and sensitivity.

The table came from immunoSEQ multiplex PCR; TCRdb's copy has only in-frame clones and leaves some out. The sample holds 150,000 to 200,000 clones, about 83% seen once. The specimen was PBMCs. The sequence was collected from a young woman in good health and CMV-seronegative.

The CDR3 reads CASTMGTPWPQHF. In nucleotides, the CDR3 is TGTGCCAGCACTATGGGCACCCCCTGGCCCCAGCATTTT. The rearrangement uses TRBV2 and TRBJ1-5, with no clear D. V lost 7 bases and J 9 bases, leaving 16 bases between the germline ends. Germline lookup yields CDR1 SNHLY and CDR2 FYNNEI. The CDR3 loop spans 13 amino acids. The full variable domain, completed using reference TRBV2 and TRBJ1-5, is EPEVTQTPSHQVTQMGQEVILRCVPISNHLYFYWYRQILGQKVEFLVSFYNNEISEKSEIFDDQFSVERPDGSNFTLKIRSTKLEDSAMYFCASTMGTPWPQHFGDGTRLSIL.